This T cell receptor beta chain was identified in a study of blood T cell repertoires in COVID-19. Germline CDR1 reads MNHEY; CDR2 reads SVGEGT. The CDR3 has 20 residues. V was clipped by 0 bases and J by 5 bases; unmatched bases: 16. This clone was counted between two and nine times. Profiled with immunoSEQ multiplex PCR; TCRdb holds only in-frame clones, not every one. The profile shows about 98,000 clones, 81% of them singletons. The receptor comes from an elderly woman with acute or convalescent COVID-19. The sequenced sample consisted of peripheral blood. The chain joins TRBV6-2 or TRBV6-3 to TRBJ2-1, with 10 bases that match TRBD2. In nucleotides, the CDR3 is TGTGCCAGCAGTTACTCGATGTCGTTCGCCAGCGGGGGGGCTGACAATGAGCAGTTCTTC. Translating gives CASSYSMSFASGGADNEQFF.